This record covers a single T cell receptor beta chain. The data derive from a study of CD8+ T cells in alopecia areata. The sequencing template was cDNA reverse transcribed from extracted RNA. Data came from immunoSEQ multiplex PCR; TCRdb stores just in-frame clones and leaves some out. Found here are approximately 140,000 clones, around 86% of them singletons; the top ten hold approximately 15%. Trimming cost V 4 bases and J 9 bases, with 22 bases left between them. The CDR3 contains 16 residues. The V gene's germline CDR1 is SGHTA and CDR2 FQGTGA. The sequenced sample was CD8+ T cells sorted from blood, obtained at week 0. V is TRBV7-3 and J is TRBJ2-1, with D hard to call. The receptor was derived from a human donor with alopecia areata. Here the CDR3 reads CASSSPMVQPPPEQFF. DNA of the CDR3: TGTGCCAGCAGCTCCCCCATGGTCCAGCCCCCCCCTGAGCAGTTCTTC.